This note documents a single T cell receptor beta chain sequence. Its target is unknown. The same CDR3 can be traced to other DNA sequences in this sample. The CDR3 runs 14 residues. The germline V gene has CDR1 MGHRA and CDR2 YSYEKL. Trimming left V 1 base short and J 0 bases short, with 6 bases between. These data come from a study of graft-versus-host responses after intestinal transplantation. Clones were sequenced by immunoSEQ multiplex PCR, and TCRdb holds only the in-frame ones, with some missing. The table includes about 86,000 clones, around 90% detected once. The chain combines TRBV4-1 with TRBJ1-1; D might be TRBD1 (5 bases). Sequenced here: unstimulated CD8+ T cells sorted from spleen or lymph node cells, sampled before intestinal transplant. The origin of this receptor is a human donor who received an intestinal transplant. The CDR3 DNA is TGCGCCAGCAGCCAAGCAGGGTTGAACACTGAAGCTTTCTTT. This codes for CASSQAGLNTEAFF.